This T cell receptor (beta chain) was identified in a study of T cell responses to AZD1222 COVID-19 vaccine (dated by TCRdb to the early 2020s). Regarding the study in general: A total of over 230 trial participants underwent TCR sequencing, of whom some 200 had received two doses of AZD1222 and 26 had received two doses of the MenACWY control vaccine. Trial participants were enrolled into age subgroups of 18-55, 56-69 and 70-plus years, which contained 148, 28 and 57 TCR-sequenced participants, respectively. Here is what the overall study found, with its caveats: Most participants were white British and females outnumbered males, and the authors suggested that clonal diversity may have been underestimated. Because no day 14 peak-response samples were available, repertoires were characterized only after the peak T cell response. In the small 56-69-year group, the increase in depth fell short of significance, most likely because of low power. Nearly half of unique spike-specific TCRs reportedly recognized epitopes outside regions mutated in the B.1.351 and B.1.1.7 variants. Conclusions about previously exposed vaccinees were limited because only a handful of AZD1222 recipients were SARS-CoV-2 seropositive at baseline. CD4 TCRs associated with the vaccine covered the entire spike protein, and the dominant responses were in regions 160-218 and 743-854. After two AZD1222 doses, both the breadth and the depth of spike-specific TCRs were significantly higher than at day 0 and than in MenACWY recipients.

On this clone: Its cognate antigen has yet to be identified. Within one base of it there is no much larger clone, and no base qualities were kept.

The CDR3 regions of human TCRbeta chains were subjected to immunosequencing. As for how the authors treated the data: TCRs in the repertoires were matched against a reference library of SARS-CoV-2-specific TCRs that had been generated with the MIRA antigen-specificity platform. Breadth meant the fraction of unique TCRs that were SARS-CoV-2-associated, whereas depth meant the fraction of total T cells that were SARS-CoV-2-associated. Each spike-specific TCR was assigned to its reactive spike region and to a CD4 or CD8 class using the MIRA data. Log10-transformed breadth and depth values were compared by one-way ANOVA with Sidak's multiple comparisons tests. The clones in this table, taken by TCRdb from immuneACCESS, are in-frame only. Not every clone is retained; where verified, under half of the shortfall comes from an unresolved V gene, and the cause of the rest is unknown. That table gives V, J and clone size, and the DNA gave D and trimming. This sample gives some 110,000 clones in total; 85% to 90% of them show up just once. Of the sample, approximately 7.1% is held by the ten largest clones.

In light of the paper, this sample's time point label describes: about 28 days (+/-7) after the second vaccine dose. AZD1222 recipients with second doses at about 4 weeks or about 12 weeks were pooled, because spike-specific TCR depth and breadth did not differ between schedules. Samples from vaccinated people were obtained from the UK trials COV001 and COV002, which included a single-blind randomized controlled phase 2/3 trial of AZD1222 (ChAdOx1 nCoV-19) in healthy adults. For TCRbeta chain sequencing, PBMC samples were collected from trial participants at day 0 and at day 28 after the second dose. The cysteine opens and the phenylalanine closes a CDR3 of 15 amino acids. Only CDR3 DNA remains: 45 bases, in frame from the first base. The junction shows trimming of 6 bases on V and 4 bases on J, and the gene matches do not reach 10 bases of it. As encoded in the germline V gene, CDR1 is SQVTM while CDR2 is ANQGSEA.

The material sequenced was peripheral blood, taken 28 days after the second AZD1222 dose. The clonotype was recovered from an adult who received the AZD1222 COVID-19 vaccine. The chain uses TRBV29-1 and TRBJ2-2; the central 8 bases match TRBD1. The nucleotide sequence reads TGCAGCGTCCTTCCGGGACAGGCGAGCACCGGGGAGCTGTTTTTT. This is translated as CSVLPGQASTGELFF.